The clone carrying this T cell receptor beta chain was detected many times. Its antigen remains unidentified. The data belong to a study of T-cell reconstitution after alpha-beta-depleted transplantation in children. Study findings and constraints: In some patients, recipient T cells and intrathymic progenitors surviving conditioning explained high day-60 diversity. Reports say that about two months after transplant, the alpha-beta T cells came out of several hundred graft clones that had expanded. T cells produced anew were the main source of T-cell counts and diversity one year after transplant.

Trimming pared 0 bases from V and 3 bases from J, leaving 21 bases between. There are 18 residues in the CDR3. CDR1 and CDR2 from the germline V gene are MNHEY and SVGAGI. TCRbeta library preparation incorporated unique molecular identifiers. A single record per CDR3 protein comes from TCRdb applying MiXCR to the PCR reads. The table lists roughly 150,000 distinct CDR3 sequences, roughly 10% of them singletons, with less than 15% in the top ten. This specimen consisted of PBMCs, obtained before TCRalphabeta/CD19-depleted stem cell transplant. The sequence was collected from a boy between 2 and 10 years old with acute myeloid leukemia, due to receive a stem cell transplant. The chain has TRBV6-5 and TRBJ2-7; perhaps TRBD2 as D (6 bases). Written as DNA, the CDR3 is TGTGCCAGCAGTTACTCGATAGAAAACCCAGGAGGGCTCTACGAGCAGTACTTC. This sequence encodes CASSYSIENPGGLYEQYF.